This TCR beta chain was retrieved from a study of blood T cells in healthy people across ages. Study-wide results and caveats: When set beside aged donors, long-lived donors presented more naive CD4+ cells and higher diversity. The lack of PBMC sorting stopped any conclusive naive versus antigen-experienced comparison.

A second PCR, run for roughly 7 to 11 cycles, used a sample-barcoded 5' primer plus a J-beta primer mix. One entry per CDR3 protein results from TCRdb running MiXCR on the 5' RACE reads. Seen here are about 770,000 distinct CDR3 sequences, more than 40% observed once, and the top ten hold approximately 19%. The CDR3 consists of 16 residues. With 5 bases clipped from V and 7 bases from J, the junction kept 13 bases outside the gene matches. Germline CDR1 is SGHTA and CDR2 is FQGNSA. This clonotype was picked up one time. What it recognizes is unknown. Per sample, no less than 5 micrograms of total RNA were extracted.

The sample was blood. The chain couples TRBV7-2 to TRBJ2-1; 8 bases are shared with TRBD2. The receptor comes from a man in his sixties in good health. The CDR3 loop reads CASSPRGAGDGNEQFF. Here the CDR3 DNA reads TGTGCCAGCAGCCCTCGGGGAGCGGGGGACGGAAATGAGCAGTTCTTC.